The clone carrying this T cell receptor (beta chain) was seen more than once but under ten times. The data stem from a study of cytomegalovirus exposure and HLA in healthy donors. PCR amplification relied on 60 Vbeta primers (plus 13 Jbeta primers). TCRdb keeps only in-frame clones here, not all; method: immunoSEQ multiplex PCR. The sample holds about 140,000 clones, around 80% seen once. Sample: PBMCs. The clonotype comes from a man aged 25 to 40 in good health and CMV-seropositive.

CDR3 bases: TGCGCCAGCAGCCCGCGAGCGGAATCGGGCGAGCAGTACTTC. This sequence encodes CASSPRAESGEQYF. The chain joins TRBV5-1 to TRBJ2-7, with a possible D match to TRBD2 (5 bases). Trimming cost V 4 bases and J 6 bases, with 17 bases left between them. Per germline, CDR1 SGHRS and CDR2 YFSETQ. This CDR3 is built from 14 residues.